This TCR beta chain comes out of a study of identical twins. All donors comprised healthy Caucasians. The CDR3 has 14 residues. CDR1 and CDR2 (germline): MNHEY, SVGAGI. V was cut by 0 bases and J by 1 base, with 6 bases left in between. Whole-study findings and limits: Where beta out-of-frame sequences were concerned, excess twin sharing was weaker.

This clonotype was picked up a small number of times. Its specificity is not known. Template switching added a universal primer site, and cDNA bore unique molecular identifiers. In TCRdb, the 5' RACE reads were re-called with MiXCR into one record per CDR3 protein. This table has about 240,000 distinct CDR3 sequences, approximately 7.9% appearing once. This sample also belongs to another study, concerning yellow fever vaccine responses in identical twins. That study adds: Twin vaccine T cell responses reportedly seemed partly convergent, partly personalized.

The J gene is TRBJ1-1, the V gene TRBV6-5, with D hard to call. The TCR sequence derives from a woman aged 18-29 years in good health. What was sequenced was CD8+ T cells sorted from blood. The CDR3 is CASSYSRRNTEAFF. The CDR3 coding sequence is TGTGCCAGCAGTTACTCGAGGAGGAACACTGAAGCTTTCTTT.